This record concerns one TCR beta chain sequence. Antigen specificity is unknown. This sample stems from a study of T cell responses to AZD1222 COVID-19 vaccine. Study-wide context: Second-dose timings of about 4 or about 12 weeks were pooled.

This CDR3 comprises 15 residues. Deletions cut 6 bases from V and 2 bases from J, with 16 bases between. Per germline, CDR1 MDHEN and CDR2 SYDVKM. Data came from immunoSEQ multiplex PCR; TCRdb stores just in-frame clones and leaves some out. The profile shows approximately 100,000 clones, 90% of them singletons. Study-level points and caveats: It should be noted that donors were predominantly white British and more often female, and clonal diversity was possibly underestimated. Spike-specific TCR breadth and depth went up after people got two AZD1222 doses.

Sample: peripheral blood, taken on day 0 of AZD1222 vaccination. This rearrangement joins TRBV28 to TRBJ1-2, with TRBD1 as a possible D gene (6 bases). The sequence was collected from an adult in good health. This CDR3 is CASRKRDTINYGYTF. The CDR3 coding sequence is TGTGCCAGCAGAAAACGGGACACCATAAACTATGGCTACACCTTC.